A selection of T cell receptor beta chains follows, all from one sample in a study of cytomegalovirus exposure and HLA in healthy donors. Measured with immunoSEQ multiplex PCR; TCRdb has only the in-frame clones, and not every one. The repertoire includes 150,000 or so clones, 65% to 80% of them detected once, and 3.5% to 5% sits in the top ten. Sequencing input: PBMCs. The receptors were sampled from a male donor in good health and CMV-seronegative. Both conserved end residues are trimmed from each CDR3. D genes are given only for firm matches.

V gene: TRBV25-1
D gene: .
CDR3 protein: ASSRDTGELF

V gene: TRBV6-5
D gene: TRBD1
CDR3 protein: ASRPWDSSGNTIY

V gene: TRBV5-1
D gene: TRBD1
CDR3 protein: ASRSLGQGGYEQY

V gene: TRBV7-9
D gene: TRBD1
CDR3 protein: ASSRGTVNEQF

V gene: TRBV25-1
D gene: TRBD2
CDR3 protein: ASRSSGEYNEQF

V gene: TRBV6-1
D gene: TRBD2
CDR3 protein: ASLETGGFYEQY

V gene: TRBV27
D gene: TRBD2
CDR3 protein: ATKMGGVNTGELF

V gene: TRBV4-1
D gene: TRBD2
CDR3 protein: ASSQASGDEQY

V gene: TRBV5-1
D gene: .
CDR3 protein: ASSLDGQSGNEQF

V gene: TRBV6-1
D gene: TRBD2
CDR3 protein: ASSEYAGTSGTDTQY

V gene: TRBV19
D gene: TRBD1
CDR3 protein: ASSTRGQGAQETQY